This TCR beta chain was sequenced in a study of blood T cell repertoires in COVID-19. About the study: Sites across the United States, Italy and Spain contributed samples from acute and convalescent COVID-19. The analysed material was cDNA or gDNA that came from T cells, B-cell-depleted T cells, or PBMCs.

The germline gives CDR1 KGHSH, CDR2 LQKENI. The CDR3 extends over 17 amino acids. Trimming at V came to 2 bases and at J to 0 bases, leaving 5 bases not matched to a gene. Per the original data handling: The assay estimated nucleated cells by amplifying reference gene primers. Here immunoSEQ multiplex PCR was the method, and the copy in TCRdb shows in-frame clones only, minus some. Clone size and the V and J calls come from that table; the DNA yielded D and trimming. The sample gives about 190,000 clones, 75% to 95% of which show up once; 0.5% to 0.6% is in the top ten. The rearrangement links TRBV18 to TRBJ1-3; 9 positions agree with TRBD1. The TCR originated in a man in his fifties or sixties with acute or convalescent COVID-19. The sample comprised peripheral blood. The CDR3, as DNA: TGTGCCAGCTCACCAAATACAGGGGGCCGCTCTGGAAACACCATATATTTT. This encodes CASSPNTGGRSGNTIYF.